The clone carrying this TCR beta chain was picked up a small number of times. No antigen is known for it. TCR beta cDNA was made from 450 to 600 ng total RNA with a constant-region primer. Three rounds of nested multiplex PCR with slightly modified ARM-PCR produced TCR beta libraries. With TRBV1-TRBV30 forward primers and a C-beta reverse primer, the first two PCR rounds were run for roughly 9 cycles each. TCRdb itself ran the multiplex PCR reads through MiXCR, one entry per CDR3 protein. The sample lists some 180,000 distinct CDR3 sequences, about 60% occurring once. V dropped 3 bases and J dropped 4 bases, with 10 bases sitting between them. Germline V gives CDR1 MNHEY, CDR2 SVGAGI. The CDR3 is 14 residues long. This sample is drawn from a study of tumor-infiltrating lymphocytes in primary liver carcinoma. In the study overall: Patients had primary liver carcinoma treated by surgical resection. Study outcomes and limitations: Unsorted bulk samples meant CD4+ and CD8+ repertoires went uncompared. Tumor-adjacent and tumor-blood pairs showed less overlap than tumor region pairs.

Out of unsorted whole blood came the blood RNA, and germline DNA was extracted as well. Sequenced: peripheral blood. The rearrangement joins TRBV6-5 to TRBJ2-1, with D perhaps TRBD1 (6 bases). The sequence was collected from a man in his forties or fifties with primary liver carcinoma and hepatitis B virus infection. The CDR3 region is CASSYGQTYNEQFF. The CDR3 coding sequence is TGTGCCAGCAGTTATGGACAGACATACAATGAGCAGTTCTTC.